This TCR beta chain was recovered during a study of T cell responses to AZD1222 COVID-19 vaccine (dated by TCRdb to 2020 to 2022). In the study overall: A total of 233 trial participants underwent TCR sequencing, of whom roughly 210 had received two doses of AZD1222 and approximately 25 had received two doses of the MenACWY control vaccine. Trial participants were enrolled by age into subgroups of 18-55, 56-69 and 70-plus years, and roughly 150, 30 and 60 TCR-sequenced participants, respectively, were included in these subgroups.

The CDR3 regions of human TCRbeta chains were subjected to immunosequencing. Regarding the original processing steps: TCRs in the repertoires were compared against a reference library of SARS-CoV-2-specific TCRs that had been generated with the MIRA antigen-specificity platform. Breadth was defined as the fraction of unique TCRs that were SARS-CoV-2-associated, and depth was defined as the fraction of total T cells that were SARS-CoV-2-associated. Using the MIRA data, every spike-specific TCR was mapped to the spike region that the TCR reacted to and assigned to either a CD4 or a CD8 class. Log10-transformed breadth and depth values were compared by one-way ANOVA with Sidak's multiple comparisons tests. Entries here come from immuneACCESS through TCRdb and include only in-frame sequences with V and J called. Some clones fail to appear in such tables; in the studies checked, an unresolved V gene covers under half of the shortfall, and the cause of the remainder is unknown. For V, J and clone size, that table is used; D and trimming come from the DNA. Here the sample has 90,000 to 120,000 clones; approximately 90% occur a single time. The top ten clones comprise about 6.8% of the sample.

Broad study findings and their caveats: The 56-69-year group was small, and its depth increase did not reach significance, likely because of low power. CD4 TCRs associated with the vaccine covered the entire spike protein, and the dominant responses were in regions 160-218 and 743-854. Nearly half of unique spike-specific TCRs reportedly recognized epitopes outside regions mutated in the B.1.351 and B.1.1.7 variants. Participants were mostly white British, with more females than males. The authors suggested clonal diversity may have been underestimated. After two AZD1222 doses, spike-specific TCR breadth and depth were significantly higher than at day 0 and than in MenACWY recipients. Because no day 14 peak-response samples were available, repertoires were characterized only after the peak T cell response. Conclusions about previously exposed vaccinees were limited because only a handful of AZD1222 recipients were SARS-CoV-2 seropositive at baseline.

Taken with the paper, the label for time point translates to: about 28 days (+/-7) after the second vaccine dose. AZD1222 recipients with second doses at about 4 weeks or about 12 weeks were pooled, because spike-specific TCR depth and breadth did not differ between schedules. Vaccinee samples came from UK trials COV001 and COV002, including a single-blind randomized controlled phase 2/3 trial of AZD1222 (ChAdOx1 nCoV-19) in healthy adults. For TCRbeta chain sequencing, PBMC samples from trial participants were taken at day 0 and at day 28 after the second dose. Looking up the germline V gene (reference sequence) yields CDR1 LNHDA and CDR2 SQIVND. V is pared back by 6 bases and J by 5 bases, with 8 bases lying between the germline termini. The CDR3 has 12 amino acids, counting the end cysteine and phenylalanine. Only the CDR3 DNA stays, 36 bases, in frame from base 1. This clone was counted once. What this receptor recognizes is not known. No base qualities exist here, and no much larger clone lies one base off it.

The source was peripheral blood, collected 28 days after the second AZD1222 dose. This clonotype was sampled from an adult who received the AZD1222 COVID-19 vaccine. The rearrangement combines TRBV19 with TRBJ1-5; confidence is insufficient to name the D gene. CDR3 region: CASRDGYQPQHF. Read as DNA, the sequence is TGTGCCAGTAGAGACGGTTATCAGCCCCAGCATTTT.